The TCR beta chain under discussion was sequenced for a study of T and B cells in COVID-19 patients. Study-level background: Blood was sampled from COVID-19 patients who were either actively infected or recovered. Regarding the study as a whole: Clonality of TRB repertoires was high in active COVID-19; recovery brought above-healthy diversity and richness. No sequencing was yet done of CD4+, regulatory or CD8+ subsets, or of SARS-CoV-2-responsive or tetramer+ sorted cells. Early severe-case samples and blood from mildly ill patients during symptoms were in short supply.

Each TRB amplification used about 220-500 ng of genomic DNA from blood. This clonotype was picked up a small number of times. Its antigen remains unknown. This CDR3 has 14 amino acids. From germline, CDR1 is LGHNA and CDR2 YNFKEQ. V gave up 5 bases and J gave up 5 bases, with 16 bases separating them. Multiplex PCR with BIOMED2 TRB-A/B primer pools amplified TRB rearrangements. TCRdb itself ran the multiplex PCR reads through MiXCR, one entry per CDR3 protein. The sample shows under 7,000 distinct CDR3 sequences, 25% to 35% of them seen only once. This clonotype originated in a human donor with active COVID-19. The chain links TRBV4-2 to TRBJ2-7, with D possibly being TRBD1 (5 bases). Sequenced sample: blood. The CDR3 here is CASSTQTALDEQYF. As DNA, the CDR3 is TGTGCCAGCAGCACCCAGACAGCTCTCGACGAGCAGTACTTC.